Here is one T cell receptor beta chain with its context. Its target is unknown. These data originate in a study of cytomegalovirus exposure and HLA in healthy donors. Study-wide findings and caveats: Roughly uniform depth of sequencing across donors was assumed in presence/absence analyses. The likely origin of a cluster of highly shared sequence variants was a sequencing artifact.

V was pared by 7 bases and J by 0 bases, with 3 bases of the junction left unmatched. The CDR3 runs 15 residues. Germline values: CDR1 LNHDA, CDR2 SQIVND (reference sequence). The study ran its PCR with 60 Vbeta and 13 Jbeta primers. Methods used by the authors: Unique TCR beta chains numbered about 79 million in a later analysis, with around 10 million shared. The data were produced by immunoSEQ multiplex PCR, yet TCRdb's version contains in-frame clones alone and is incomplete. V and J calls plus clone size are reproduced from that table; the DNA served to infer D and trimming. The data hold more than 150,000 clones, with over 75% observed a single time.

Sample: PBMCs. The receptor was isolated from a girl in the first two years of life in good health and CMV-seronegative. The chain carries TRBV19 and TRBJ2-2; 9 bases line up with TRBD1. The CDR3 coding sequence is TGTGCCAGTATCCACAGGGGGCCGAACACCGGGGAGCTGTTTTTT. The encoded protein is CASIHRGPNTGELFF.